The 13 T cell receptor beta chains below were found in one sample sequenced in a study of blood T cell repertoires in COVID-19. The method was immunoSEQ multiplex PCR; TCRdb's version includes in-frame clones alone and lacks a portion of them. Among some 85,000 clones listed, 60% to 85% were seen once. Material for sequencing was peripheral blood. The receptor set was obtained from a human donor in a cohort sampled during active COVID-19.

The chain links TRBV10-3 to TRBJ1-1; 7 nucleotides match TRBD1. Trimming removed 6 bases from V and 4 bases from J; junction bases left unmatched: 14. This CDR3 spans 16 amino acids. Germline V gene lookup returns CDR1 ENHRY and CDR2 SYGVKD. The chain's CDR3 is CAISNTRVQGGTEAFF. The CDR3 coding sequence is TGTGCCATCAGCAATACCAGGGTCCAGGGGGGCACTGAAGCTTTCTTT.

This chain uses TRBV5-5 with TRBJ2-5; TRBD2 aligns across 11 bases. Germline-derived CDR1 and CDR2 are SGHKS and YYEKEE (reference sequence). The V and J ends lost 0 bases and 4 bases, in that order; junction bases with no gene match: 5. The CDR3 consists of 16 residues. CDR3 coding DNA: TGTGCCAGCAGCTTGGAGGGCGGACTAGCGGGAGAGACCCAGTACTTC. This encodes CASSLEGGLAGETQYF.

A few counts support this clone. The chain recombines TRBV5-6 with TRBJ2-2; the match to TRBD1 covers 7 bases. Germline assignment: CDR1 SGHDT and CDR2 YYEEEE. V gave up 2 bases and J gave up 5 bases; unmatched junction bases: 6. This CDR3 contains 15 residues. The chain's CDR3 is CASSFRQGRTGELFF. In DNA form, the CDR3 reads TGTGCCAGCAGCTTTCGACAGGGTAGGACCGGGGAGCTGTTTTTT.

The DNA of the CDR3 is TGTGCCAGCAGCGTACTAGCGGGACTTTTAGGGGAGACCCAGTACTTC. Translation: CASSVLAGLLGETQYF. This chain connects TRBV7-2 to TRBJ2-5, with 10 bases that match TRBD2. The CDR3 has 16 residues. The germline V gene has CDR1 SGHTA and CDR2 FQGNSA. The V gene end was trimmed by 5 bases and the J gene end by 5 bases; junction bases not matched to a gene: 11.

This clone is a singleton in its sample. The chain employs TRBV15 and TRBJ1-4; D is undetermined. V lost 0 bases, J lost 4 bases, and 9 bases lay in between. Per germline, CDR1 LNHNV and CDR2 YYDKDF (reference sequence). This CDR3 contains 15 residues. This chain's CDR3 is CATSRDLGGNEKLFF. DNA for the CDR3: TGTGCCACCAGCAGAGATCTGGGAGGTAATGAAAAACTGTTTTTT. The whole variable domain, filled in from reference TRBV15 and TRBJ1-4, reads DAMVIQNPRYQVTQFGKPVTLSCSQTLNHNVMYWYQQKSSQAPKLLFHYYDKDFNNEADTPDNFQSRRPNTSFCFLDIRSPGLGDTAMYLCATSRDLGGNEKLFFGSGTQLSVL.

J is TRBJ2-1 and V is TRBV19, with 11 bases lining up with TRBD1. The CDR3 extends over 14 amino acids. CDR1 and CDR2 from the germline V gene are LNHDA and SQIVND (reference sequence). V shed 8 bases, J shed 7 bases, and the junction held 7 bases outside the gene matches. The chain's CDR3 is CASWAGTGGNEQFF. The CDR3 DNA reads as TGTGCCAGTTGGGCCGGGACAGGGGGAAATGAGCAGTTCTTC.

This clone qualifies as medium-sized. This chain links TRBV5-5 with TRBJ2-7; D is possibly TRBD2 (5 bases). The CDR3 is made up of 13 amino acids. V was clipped by 2 bases and J by 3 bases, with 9 bases between them. Germline CDR1 SGHKS, CDR2 YYEKEE (reference sequence). The CDR3 protein is CASSFYGNYEQYF. CDR3 in DNA: TGTGCCAGCAGCTTTTACGGGAACTACGAGCAGTACTTC.

Ten or more counts support this clone. This chain links TRBV5-8 with TRBJ1-2; the D is unclear. CDR3 length equals 13 residues. Trimming left V 2 bases short and J 5 bases short, with 10 bases between. In germline, CDR1 is SGHTS, CDR2 YDEGEE. The CDR3 spells CASSFAGLYGYTF. The CDR3 coding sequence is TGTGCCAGCAGCTTTGCGGGATTATATGGCTACACCTTC.

The chain carries TRBV28 and TRBJ2-5; TRBD1 matches at 9 bases. Germline V gives CDR1 MDHEN, CDR2 SYDVKM. This CDR3 is built from 16 residues. Trimming cost V 5 bases and J 1 base; bases outside gene matches: 8. The CDR3 nucleotides are TGTGCCAGCAGTCCCGGACAGGGGTTAGCCCAAGAGACCCAGTACTTC. Protein product: CASSPGQGLAQETQYF. Full variable domain (rest looked up from reference TRBV28 and TRBJ2-5): DVKVTQSSRYLVKRTGEKVFLECVQDMDHENMFWYRQDPGLGLRLIYFSYDVKMKEKGDIPEGYSVSREKKERFSLILESASTNQTSMYLCASSPGQGLAQETQYFGPGTRLLVL.

V is TRBV24-1 and J is TRBJ2-3, with 9 bases identical to TRBD2. Looked up from germline, CDR1 is KGHDR and CDR2 is SFDVKD. With 7 bases clipped from V and 9 bases from J, the junction kept 7 bases outside the gene matches. CDR3 length equals 13 residues. In nucleotides, the CDR3 is TGTGCCACCAGGCCGGGACTAGCAGGGACGCAGTATTTT. Its protein is CATRPGLAGTQYF.

The J gene is TRBJ2-5, the V gene TRBV5-1; D is perhaps TRBD2 (7 bases). The germline CDR1 and CDR2 sequences are SGHRS and YFSETQ. V lost 3 bases to trimming and J lost 4 bases, with 19 bases between them. CDR3 size: 16 residues. CDR3 loop: CASSSLKQGGGETQYF. The CDR3 region has the DNA TGCGCCAGCAGCTCCTTAAAACAGGGAGGGGGAGAGACCCAGTACTTC.

V usage is TRBV28 and J usage is TRBJ2-7; maybe TRBD2 (7 bases). V was pared by 5 bases and J by 9 bases, with 17 bases between. Germline values: CDR1 MDHEN, CDR2 SYDVKM. The CDR3 runs to 13 residues. The CDR3 region is CASSPFRGAVQYF. The CDR3 DNA is TGTGCCAGCAGTCCTTTCCGGGGGGCGGTGCAGTACTTC. The variable domain in full, completed from reference TRBV28 and TRBJ2-7, reads DVKVTQSSRYLVKRTGEKVFLECVQDMDHENMFWYRQDPGLGLRLIYFSYDVKMKEKGDIPEGYSVSREKKERFSLILESASTNQTSMYLCASSPFRGAVQYFGPGTRLTVT.

This chain joins TRBV27 and TRBJ2-7, with 10 bases fitting TRBD2. CDR3 length: 14 amino acids. The J segment lost 3 bases and the V segment lost 5 bases, leaving 4 bases of the junction unmatched. Looked up from germline, CDR1 is MNHEY and CDR2 is SMNVEV (reference sequence). CDR3 protein: CASSPRLAGYEQYF. CDR3 nucleotides: TGTGCCAGCAGTCCCCGACTAGCGGGCTACGAGCAGTACTTC.